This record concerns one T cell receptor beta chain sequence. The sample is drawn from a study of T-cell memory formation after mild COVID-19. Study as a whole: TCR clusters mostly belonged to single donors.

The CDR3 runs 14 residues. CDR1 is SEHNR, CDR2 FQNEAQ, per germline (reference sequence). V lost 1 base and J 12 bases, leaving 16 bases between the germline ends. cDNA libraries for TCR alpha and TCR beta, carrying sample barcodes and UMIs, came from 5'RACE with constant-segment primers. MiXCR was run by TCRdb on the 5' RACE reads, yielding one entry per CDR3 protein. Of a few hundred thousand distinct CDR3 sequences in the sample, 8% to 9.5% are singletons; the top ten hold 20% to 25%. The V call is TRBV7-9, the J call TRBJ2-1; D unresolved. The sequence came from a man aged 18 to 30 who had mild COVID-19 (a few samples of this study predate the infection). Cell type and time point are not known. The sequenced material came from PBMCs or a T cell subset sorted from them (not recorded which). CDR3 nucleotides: TGTGCCAGCAGCTTAGATTTGAAGGCCGCCCCGCAGTTCTTC. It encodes CASSLDLKAAPQFF.